The 6 T cell receptor beta chains in this list originate from one sample, sequenced in a study of shared clonotypes between healthy human individuals. Sequenced by immunoSEQ multiplex PCR; TCRdb stores in-frame clones only, minus some. The sample has 2,100,000 or so clones; approximately 94% are singletons. Sample: naive CD4+ T cells sorted from blood. Stated subset: CD45RA+ positively selected. Receptors originate from a man aged 18 to 29 in good health.

The chain couples TRBV7-9 to TRBJ2-2; 13 bases match TRBD2. V was clipped by 10 bases and J by 6 bases; unmatched bases: 8. The CDR3 is 15 residues long. Germline-derived CDR1 and CDR2 are SEHNR and FQNEAQ (reference sequence). CDR3 sequence reads: CATSGLAGAPGELFF. CDR3 coding DNA: TGTGCCACCTCCGGACTAGCGGGAGCCCCCGGGGAGCTGTTTTTT.

The chain carries TRBV5-1 and TRBJ2-1; a weak D match, TRBD1 (5 bases). V was trimmed by 4 bases and J by 0 bases, leaving 8 bases between them. The CDR3 runs 14 residues. Germline CDR1 reads SGHRS; CDR2 reads YFSETQ. CDR3 nucleotides: TGCGCCAGCAGCGGTGACAGCTCCTACAATGAGCAGTTCTTC. Residues: CASSGDSSYNEQFF.

The genes are TRBV27 and TRBJ1-5; D might be TRBD1 (6 bases). CDR3 length: 15 amino acids. Looked up from germline, CDR1 is MNHEY and CDR2 is SMNVEV (reference sequence). Trimming removed 5 bases at V and 0 bases at J, with 11 bases between. The CDR3 DNA reads TGTGCCAGCAGTCAGGGGCGAGGTAGCAATCAGCCCCAGCATTTT. It encodes CASSQGRGSNQPQHF.

V gene TRBV10-2 combines with J gene TRBJ1-1; tentatively, D is TRBD1 (5 bases). Germline V CDR1 and CDR2: WSHSY, SAAADI. V was cut by 8 bases and J by 9 bases, with 13 bases left in between. The CDR3 covers 11 residues. The CDR3 protein is CASGTGTQAFF. The CDR3 nucleotides read TGCGCCAGCGGGACCGGGACTCAAGCTTTCTTT.

J is TRBJ1-2 and V is TRBV5-1; D uncertain. From germline, CDR1 is SGHRS and CDR2 YFSETQ. V lost 0 bases, J lost 8 bases, and 11 bases lay in between. This CDR3 has 13 residues. CDR3 residues: CASSLEGFGGYTF. The CDR3 DNA sequence: TGCGCCAGCAGCTTGGAAGGGTTCGGCGGCTACACCTTC.

The rearrangement links TRBV5-1 to TRBJ2-5; D uncertain. V was shortened by 0 bases and J by 5 bases, with 8 bases between the two germline ends. The germline CDR1 and CDR2 sequences are SGHRS and YFSETQ. The CDR3 loop spans 13 amino acids. The CDR3 DNA sequence: TGCGCCAGCAGCTTGGTTTGGTTGGAGACCCAGTACTTC. Translating gives CASSLVWLETQYF.